This TCR beta chain was captured by sequencing in a study of regulatory T cells in long-lasting Graves disease. General study points: Fewer public clonotypes were shared by new patients (around 990) than by persistent patients (about 2,800). Not thyroid tissue but only peripheral blood was studied. Persistent disease preferred TRBV28, TRBJ1-2 and TRBJ2-5.

Relying on iRepertoire HTBI primers and Arm-PCR of CDR3 regions, the team built TCR beta libraries. TCRdb called the multiplex PCR reads again in MiXCR, with one record for every CDR3 protein. Altogether some 470,000 distinct CDR3 sequences are present, roughly 21% being singletons, with the ten largest covering over 6%. Time point denoted: persistent/refractory GD, antithyroid drugs over 5 years with positive TRAb. After RNA was extracted from PBMCs, the TCR library was made from it. Staff drew around 8.5 milliliters of peripheral blood into EDTA tubes. CDR1 SNHLY and CDR2 FYNNEI come from the germline V gene. CDR3 length: 15 residues. The ends were cut back, 6 bases at V and 1 base at J, with 15 bases in the middle. Ten or more counts support this clonotype. Its specificity is unknown.

The sequence was collected from a female donor with Graves disease. This sequence joins TRBV2 and TRBJ2-5; possibly TRBD1 for D (5 bases). The specimen was peripheral blood mononuclear cells (PBMCs), collected when the disease was refractory, from a patient treated with antithyroid drugs. The CDR3 nucleotides are TGTGCCAGCAGAGCCCTGGGGCAGGTCCAAGAGACCCAGTACTTC. This gives the protein CASRALGQVQETQYF.